The 23 T cell receptor beta chains listed next were all sequenced from one sample in a study of T cell changes during pregnancy in multiple sclerosis. Sequencing used immunoSEQ multiplex PCR; TCRdb keeps in-frame clones, though not all of them. This table holds around 45,000 clones, roughly 90% found once. The specimen comprised CD4+ T cells from peripheral blood mononuclear cells, sampled in the third trimester of pregnancy. These receptors were collected from a female donor with multiple sclerosis, enrolled in a pregnancy study.

J is TRBJ1-3 and V is TRBV2; the D gene is possibly TRBD1 (6 bases). This CDR3 is built from 14 residues. V was trimmed by 4 bases and J by 5 bases, leaving 12 bases between them. The germline V gene encodes CDR1 SNHLY and CDR2 FYNNEI. CDR3: CASSVGAGRNTIYF. The CDR3 DNA reads as TGTGCCAGCAGTGTGGGGGCAGGAAGAAACACCATATATTTT.

The chain carries TRBV7-6 and TRBJ2-3, with TRBD1 identical over 9 bases. The CDR3 covers 14 residues. Germline-derived CDR1 and CDR2 are SGHVS and FNYEAQ. Germline trimming cut 5 bases from V and 10 bases from J; bases unmatched to any gene: 10. The CDR3 loop reads CASSTTRDRAAQYF. In DNA form, the CDR3 reads TGTGCCAGCAGCACTACCCGGGACAGGGCTGCGCAGTATTTT. Supplemented by reference TRBV7-6 and TRBJ2-3, the full variable domain reads GAGVSQSPRYKVTKRGQDVALRCDPISGHVSLYWYRQALGQGPEFLTYFNYEAQQDKSGLPNDRFSAERPEGSISTLTIQRTEQRDSAMYRCASSTTRDRAAQYFGPGTRLTVL.

The chain uses TRBV18 and TRBJ2-5; TRBD1 aligns across 9 bases. With V trimmed by 6 bases and J by 9 bases, 11 bases remained unmatched. The CDR3 length is 14 residues. Germline V gene lookup returns CDR1 KGHSH and CDR2 LQKENI. CDR3 amino acids: CASSPDRGGEAQYF. The CDR3 DNA follows: TGTGCCAGCTCTCCGGACAGGGGAGGGGAGGCCCAGTACTTC.

The rearrangement links TRBV28 to TRBJ2-7; D remains ambiguous. The germline V and J ends were trimmed by 8 bases and 3 bases, with 11 bases remaining between them. From germline, CDR1 is MDHEN and CDR2 SYDVKM. The CDR3 spans 12 residues. For the CDR3, the DNA is TGTGCCAGCTGTCGACTCGGCTACGAGCAGTACTTC. Its protein product is CASCRLGYEQYF.

The sample holds a few counts of this clone. The rearrangement joins TRBV4-1 to TRBJ2-1; D remains ambiguous. This CDR3 comprises 15 residues. CDR1 and CDR2 (germline): MGHRA, YSYEKL. V dropped 1 base and J dropped 5 bases, with 12 bases sitting between them. CDR3 nucleotides: TGCGCCAGCAGCCAAGCCAGCGATAAAAACAATGAGCAGTTCTTC. Protein sequence: CASSQASDKNNEQFF.

The chain uses TRBV18 and TRBJ2-7; 8 nucleotides match TRBD1. Germline loops: CDR1 KGHSH, CDR2 LQKENI. The CDR3 is made up of 15 amino acids. With V trimmed by 5 bases and J by 4 bases, 10 bases remained unmatched. The CDR3 DNA sequence: TGTGCCAGCTCAGGACAGGGTTCCTTTACATACGAGCAGTACTTC. It codes for CASSGQGSFTYEQYF.

J is TRBJ1-2 and V is TRBV29-1, with a tentative D call TRBD1 (6 bases). This CDR3 comprises 15 residues. Germline CDR1 reads SQVTM; CDR2 reads ANQGSEA. Between the trimmed V and J ends, which lost 5 bases and 5 bases, there was a span of 21 bases. CDR3 amino acids: CSVRLTGRVTYGYTF. The CDR3, as DNA: TGCAGCGTTCGCCTAACAGGGAGGGTGACGTATGGCTACACCTTC.

The rearrangement joins TRBV4-3 to TRBJ1-2; 7 positions match TRBD1. The V gene end was trimmed by 0 bases and the J gene end by 4 bases; junction bases not matched to a gene: 8. CDR3 length: 16 amino acids. Germline CDR1 reads LGHNA; CDR2 reads YSLEER. CDR3 amino acids: CASSQDGSAGGYGYTF. The CDR3, as DNA: TGCGCCAGCAGCCAAGATGGATCAGCAGGGGGCTATGGCTACACCTTC.

Here the CDR3 DNA reads TGTGCCAGCAGAGATCGGGACAGGGGAGCTTTCTTT. This codes for CASRDRDRGAFF. The chain joins TRBV28 to TRBJ1-1; 10 nucleotides agree with TRBD1. The CDR3 runs 12 residues. Germline V lookup: CDR1 MDHEN, CDR2 SYDVKM. The junction had 5 bases not matched to a gene; V was cut back by 6 bases and J by 10 bases. Together with reference TRBV28 and TRBJ1-1, the CDR3 gives the full variable domain: DVKVTQSSRYLVKRTGEKVFLECVQDMDHENMFWYRQDPGLGLRLIYFSYDVKMKEKGDIPEGYSVSREKKERFSLILESASTNQTSMYLCASRDRDRGAFFGQGTRLTVV.

This clone was observed once. The rearrangement uses TRBV28 and TRBJ2-3, with 10 bases lining up with TRBD2. The CDR3 is made up of 15 amino acids. CDR1 is MDHEN, CDR2 SYDVKM, per germline. V lost 4 bases and J lost 2; bases outside the gene matches: 3. The chain's CDR3 is CASSWTSGLTDTQYF. As DNA, the CDR3 is TGTGCCAGCAGTTGGACTAGCGGACTCACAGATACGCAGTATTTT.

The V and J genes are TRBV19 and TRBJ2-1; D gene uncertain. V was cut by 6 bases and J by 4 bases, with 19 bases left in between. Germline-derived CDR1 and CDR2 are LNHDA and SQIVND (reference sequence). This CDR3 is built from 16 residues. DNA for the CDR3: TGTGCCAGTAGACCCGTTCGAGGAGCCGGTTACAATGAGCAGTTCTTC. Its protein product is CASRPVRGAGYNEQFF.

This clone was seen only once. This chain joins TRBV19 and TRBJ1-2; 7 bases line up with TRBD1. The CDR3 contains 14 residues. Germline loops: CDR1 LNHDA, CDR2 SQIVND (reference sequence). V was pared by 6 bases and J by 8 bases, with 12 bases of the junction left unmatched. The DNA of the CDR3 is TGTGCCAGTAGCGGGGACAGATTTTCTGGAGGCTACACCTTC. Protein: CASSGDRFSGGYTF.

The chain uses TRBV29-1 and TRBJ2-3, with a tentative D call TRBD2 (6 bases). Per germline, CDR1 SQVTM and CDR2 ANQGSEA. The V and J ends lost 0 bases and 1 base respectively, with 17 bases between them. The CDR3 has 17 amino acids. The CDR3 sequence is CSVEDHRTSLGTDTQYF. The CDR3 region has the DNA TGCAGCGTTGAAGATCATCGAACTAGCCTCGGCACAGATACGCAGTATTTT.

V gene TRBV29-1 combines with J gene TRBJ1-4; 7 nucleotides align to TRBD1. Germline assignment: CDR1 SQVTM and CDR2 ANQGSEA. V dropped 6 bases and J dropped 5; count of bases not matched to a gene: 6. The CDR3 length is 13 residues. CDR3 in amino acids: CSVSPTGNEKLFF. Here the CDR3 DNA reads TGCAGCGTGTCACCGACAGGGAATGAAAAACTGTTTTTT.

The chain links TRBV11-2 to TRBJ2-1; 10 positions match TRBD2. The CDR3 is made up of 15 amino acids. The V and J ends lost 1 base and 7 bases, in that order; junction bases with no gene match: 4. The germline V gene has CDR1 SGHAT and CDR2 FQNNGV. CDR3 DNA: TGTGCCAGCAGCTTAGTCGTGACTAGCGGGAATGAGCAGTTCTTC. This gives the protein CASSLVVTSGNEQFF.

The CDR3 region is CSVVGGRTWGSSYEQYF. The CDR3 DNA follows: TGCAGCGTTGTAGGCGGGAGGACGTGGGGTAGCTCCTACGAGCAGTACTTC. The chain employs TRBV29-1 and TRBJ2-7, with 8 bases that match TRBD2. This CDR3 spans 17 amino acids. Unmatched junction bases numbered 14, after V lost 4 bases and J lost 0 bases. Germline V gene sequence: CDR1 SQVTM, CDR2 ANQGSEA.

The J gene is TRBJ2-1, the V gene TRBV7-9, with a tentative D call TRBD2 (6 bases). The CDR3 loop spans 17 amino acids. With 2 bases removed from V and 2 bases from J, the gap between germline ends came to 16 bases. Per the germline V gene, CDR1 is SEHNR and CDR2 is FQNEAQ (reference sequence). The CDR3 DNA reads as TGTGCCAGCAGCTTAAGCGGGCTAGCGATCGCCTACAATGAGCAGTTCTTC. Translated: CASSLSGLAIAYNEQFF.

The chain combines TRBV21-1 with TRBJ2-7; the table gives TRBD1 as D, unverified against the DNA. TRBV21-1 is shown as a pseudogene. The CDR3 is 12 amino acids. In DNA form, the CDR3 reads TGTGCCAGCAGCAATCACTCCTACGAGCAGTACTTC. As protein: CASSNHSYEQYF.

The V gene is TRBV9, the J gene TRBJ1-5, with a weak D call TRBD1 (5 bases). V was pared by 4 bases and J by 3 bases, with 14 bases between. Germline CDR1 SGDLS, CDR2 YYNGEE. The CDR3 extends over 15 amino acids. The CDR3, as DNA: TGTGCCAGCAGCCAAGGGGAACTGAACAATCAGCCCCAGCATTTT. Encoded protein: CASSQGELNNQPQHF.

The chain employs TRBV5-1 and TRBJ1-5; 8 positions agree with TRBD1. V trimming: 5 bases; J trimming: 2 bases; junction bases outside the gene matches: 6. This CDR3 has 15 amino acids. Germline CDR1 reads SGHRS; CDR2 reads YFSETQ. CDR3 sequence (DNA): TGCGCCAGCAGTCCAGGGGGCAGGGGCAATCAGCCCCAGCATTTT. This codes for CASSPGGRGNQPQHF.

The chain links TRBV25-1 to TRBJ2-2, with D hard to call. The germline V gene encodes CDR1 MGHDK and CDR2 SYGVNS. This CDR3 contains 12 residues. V dropped 5 bases and J dropped 4 bases, with 5 bases sitting between them. The CDR3 spells CASSLPTGELFF. The CDR3 nucleotides are TGTGCCAGCAGTCTCCCCACCGGGGAGCTGTTTTTT.

This sequence joins TRBV2 and TRBJ2-2; 7 bases are shared with TRBD1. Germline V lookup: CDR1 SNHLY, CDR2 FYNNEI. CDR3 length equals 14 residues. V shed 11 bases, J shed 1 base, and the junction held 7 bases outside the gene matches. CDR3 coding DNA: TGTGCCGTCCTTGGGACAGAGAACACCGGGGAGCTGTTTTTT. Protein: CAVLGTENTGELFF.

The chain employs TRBV29-1 and TRBJ2-3; 8 bases agree with TRBD2. The CDR3 covers 10 residues. The V segment lost 7 bases and the J segment 6 bases; nucleotides outside the gene matches: 0. Germline V gene data show CDR1 as SQVTM and CDR2 as ANQGSEA. The CDR3 loop is CSGGRDTQYF. CDR3 in DNA: TGCAGCGGCGGGAGGGATACGCAGTATTTT.